One sample yielded the 11 T cell receptor beta chains listed below, sequenced in a study of blood T cells in healthy people across ages. A J-beta primer mix and a sample-barcoded 5' primer were used in a second PCR of roughly 6 to 12 cycles. TCRdb re-called the 5' RACE reads through MiXCR, storing one row per CDR3 protein. The sample lists fewer than 2,000,000 distinct CDR3 sequences, about 39% seen once, with roughly 23% in the top ten. Source material: blood. Receptors originate from a human donor in good health.

Of note for this clonotype: This may arise from a read error, as a much more abundant clone is one base away. V gene TRBV7-2 combines with J gene TRBJ2-4; D might be TRBD1 (6 bases). The DNA end is more similar to TRBJ2-5, so the J call may be wrong. Germline values: CDR1 SGHTA, CDR2 FQGNSA. The CDR3 contains 14 residues. The CDR3 nucleotides read TGTGCCAGCAGCTTGTCAGGGGAGCAAGAGACCCAGTACTTC. It specifies CASSLSGEQETQYF.

In this sample, this clonotype turned up many times. The chain is built from TRBV12-3 or TRBV12-4 and TRBJ2-6, with D perhaps given as TRBD1 or TRBD2 (5 bases each). Trimming pared 6 bases from V and 1 base from J, leaving 13 bases between. The CDR3 contains 16 residues. In DNA form, the CDR3 reads TGTGCCAGCAGAAAGACGGGACCGTCTGGGGCCAACGTCCTGACTTTC. Translated, it gives CASRKTGPSGANVLTF.

This rearrangement joins TRBV9 to TRBJ1-1, with D uncertain. The germline gives CDR1 SGDLS, CDR2 YYNGEE. The CDR3 has 13 amino acids. V was shortened by 3 bases and J by 5 bases, with 11 bases between the two germline ends. The CDR3 here is CASSGDLRTEAFF. CDR3 in DNA: TGTGCCAGCAGCGGAGACTTGAGGACTGAAGCTTTCTTT.

This chain connects TRBV20-1 to TRBJ1-2, with 7 nucleotides matching TRBD1. Germline lookup yields CDR1 DFQATT and CDR2 SNEGSKA (reference sequence). After removal of 5 bases from V and 0 bases from J, the junction contained 12 bases not matched to a gene. This CDR3 spans 16 amino acids. The CDR3 DNA follows: TGCAGTGCTCCCTCCTTCGGACAGGCGGCTAACTATGGCTACACCTTC. Its translation is CSAPSFGQAANYGYTF.

This clonotype has only one observation. V gene TRBV9 combines with J gene TRBJ1-2; a possible D gene is TRBD1 (6 bases). V lost 9 bases, J lost 0 bases, and 18 bases lay in between. Germline lookup yields CDR1 SGDLS and CDR2 YYNGEE. CDR3 length equals 15 residues. DNA of the CDR3: TGTGCCACCATCCCGTTGGCAGGGGCTAACTATGGCTACACCTTC. Translated: CATIPLAGANYGYTF. The full variable domain, with the rest looked up from reference TRBV9 and TRBJ1-2, is DSGVTQTPKHLITATGQRVTLRCSPRSGDLSVYWYQQSLDQGLQFLIQYYNGEERAKGNILERFSAQQFPDLHSELNLSSLELGDSALYFCATIPLAGANYGYTFGSGTRLTVV.

This chain joins TRBV10-3 and TRBJ2-3; D might be TRBD1 (6 bases). V was trimmed by 2 bases and J by 7 bases, leaving 13 bases between them. Germline CDR1 and CDR2: ENHRY and SYGVKD. This CDR3 spans 14 amino acids. CDR3 nucleotide sequence: TGTGCCATCAGTGAGGCTTACAGGGACAATACGCAGTATTTT. Translation gives CAISEAYRDNTQYF.

Written as DNA, the CDR3 is TGTGCCAGCAGCCTAGTGACAGGTAGCGGCGACTACACCTTC. Translation: CASSLVTGSGDYTF. This rearrangement joins TRBV7-2 to TRBJ1-2; D is possibly TRBD1 (6 bases). Germline V lookup: CDR1 SGHTA, CDR2 FQGNSA. Trimming cost V 5 bases and J 10 bases, with 20 bases left between them. The length of the CDR3 is 14 residues.

The rearrangement links TRBV28 to TRBJ2-4, with TRBD1 matching 8 bases. V lost 3 bases and J lost 6; bases outside the gene matches: 7. Looked up from germline, CDR1 is MDHEN and CDR2 is SYDVKM. CDR3 length: 15 amino acids. CDR3 nucleotides: TGTGCCAGCAGTTTCCCAGGGGGCGCGGGAAACATTCAGTACTTC. Its protein product is CASSFPGGAGNIQYF.

This clonotype came up a few times. The rearrangement joins TRBV27 to TRBJ1-2; maybe TRBD1 (5 bases). This CDR3 comprises 18 residues. Germline V gene lookup returns CDR1 MNHEY and CDR2 SMNVEV (reference sequence). The V end lost 0 bases, the J end lost 5 bases, and 22 bases lay between the germline ends. The CDR3 region has the DNA TGTGCCAGCAGTTTATCGCCCCACGGGGGGATGGGGCTATATGGCTACACCTTC. The encoded protein is CASSLSPHGGMGLYGYTF.

The chain links TRBV6-2 or TRBV6-3 to TRBJ2-1; TRBD1 agrees at 7 bases. The CDR3 contains 15 residues. Germline V lookup: CDR1 MNHEY, CDR2 SVGEGT. J gave up 4 bases and V 7 bases, and 10 bases lay outside the gene matches. Written as DNA, the CDR3 is TGTGCCAGCAACAGCGACAGGGAGCTTTACAATGAGCAGTTCTTC. This sequence encodes CASNSDRELYNEQFF.

This clonotype was observed a handful of times. This chain uses TRBV7-9 with TRBJ2-1; D unclear. The CDR3 runs to 13 residues. Germline CDR1 SEHNR, CDR2 FQNEAQ (reference sequence). V was shortened by 5 bases and J by 5 bases, with 10 bases between the two germline ends. In DNA form, the CDR3 reads TGTGCCAGCAGCGCGTTTGACGACAATGAGCAGTTCTTC. This sequence encodes CASSAFDDNEQFF.